This passage covers 16 T cell receptor beta chains from one sample sequenced in a study of post-analysis software for immune sequencing data. Findings and caveats of the study: Five or six TRBV segments were significantly more frequent in patients than in controls. TRBV5-6, TRBV5-1 and TRBV20-1 were among these segments.

These TCRs' antigens remain unknown. Sequencing libraries made from TCR beta cDNA carried unique molecular identifiers. TCRdb itself ran the PCR reads through MiXCR, one entry per CDR3 protein. Of more than 450,000 distinct CDR3 sequences in the sample, roughly 46% are singletons; the top ten hold more than 1.5%. The specimen was blood. The receptors were gathered from a girl aged 10-17 years with multiple sclerosis.

This clonotype was seen only a few times. This chain uses TRBV5-1 with TRBJ2-5, with a weak D call TRBD1 (6 bases). CDR3 length equals 14 residues. The germline V gene has CDR1 SGHRS and CDR2 YFSETQ. V was cut by 0 bases and J by 4 bases, with 10 bases left in between. CDR3 coding DNA: TGCGCCAGCAGCTTGGGAGGGGGACCAGAGACCCAGTACTTC. Its protein product is CASSLGGGPETQYF.

The chain employs TRBV10-2 and TRBJ2-3, with 9 bases fitting TRBD2. CDR3 length: 14 residues. V was clipped by 7 bases and J by 5 bases; unmatched bases: 7. The germline CDR1 and CDR2 sequences are WSHSY and SAAADI. The CDR3 reads CASTASGAVDTQYF. Here the CDR3 DNA reads TGCGCCAGCACTGCTAGCGGGGCGGTAGATACGCAGTATTTT.

This clonotype was observed a handful of times. The rearrangement joins TRBV27 to TRBJ1-2, with 11 bases aligning to TRBD1. CDR1 is MNHEY and CDR2 is SMNVEV in the germline V gene (reference sequence). Germline trimming cut 4 bases from V and 5 bases from J; bases unmatched to any gene: 6. There are 15 residues in the CDR3. The CDR3 nucleotides read TGTGCCAGCAGTTCCGGGACAGGGGGTTTTTATGGCTACACCTTC. Its translation is CASSSGTGGFYGYTF.

A note on this clonotype: A read error may account for a junction end that differs from germline. The chain combines TRBV6-6 with TRBJ2-1; D is perhaps TRBD2 (5 bases). The CDR3 runs 14 residues. Per the germline V gene, CDR1 is MNHNY and CDR2 is SVGAGI (reference sequence). CDR3 in amino acids: CACSPEGIYNEQFF. In nucleotides, the CDR3 is TGTGCCTGCAGCCCCGAGGGAATCTACAATGAGCAGTTCTTC.

J is TRBJ1-1 and V is TRBV6-5; D unclear. The CDR3 sequence is 14 residues long. CDR1 and CDR2 from the germline V gene are MNHEY and SVGAGI. Trimming took off 0 bases at V and 4 bases at J, with 9 bases between the two ends. The CDR3 here is CASSYSSPSTEAFF. CDR3 bases: TGTGCCAGCAGTTACTCGAGCCCTAGCACTGAAGCTTTCTTT.

Only one count was recorded for this clonotype. The genes are TRBV12-3 or TRBV12-4 and TRBJ2-4; 7 nucleotides align to TRBD2. The trim removed 6 bases at V and 1 base at J, leaving 3 bases unmatched. The CDR3 extends over 14 amino acids. The CDR3 region is CASRAGAAKNIQYF. The CDR3 DNA reads as TGTGCCAGCAGGGCGGGAGCTGCCAAAAACATTCAGTACTTC.

The chain recombines TRBV28 with TRBJ2-7; D is unresolved. CDR1 MDHEN and CDR2 SYDVKM come from the germline V gene. V lost 6 bases, J lost 3 bases, and 12 bases lay in between. This CDR3 is built from 13 residues. This chain's CDR3 is CASSRGYRYEQYF. CDR3 in DNA: TGTGCCAGCAGCCGAGGCTACCGCTACGAGCAGTACTTC. Looking up the rest from reference TRBV28 and TRBJ2-7 gives the full variable domain: DVKVTQSSRYLVKRTGEKVFLECVQDMDHENMFWYRQDPGLGLRLIYFSYDVKMKEKGDIPEGYSVSREKKERFSLILESASTNQTSMYLCASSRGYRYEQYFGPGTRLTVT.

The chain links TRBV4-1 to TRBJ2-5; 8 nucleotides line up with TRBD1. Looked up from germline, CDR1 is MGHRA and CDR2 is YSYEKL. This CDR3 spans 15 amino acids. The junction had 6 bases not matched to a gene; V was cut back by 1 base and J by 5 bases. The CDR3 reads CASSQVGRGPETQYF. The DNA of the CDR3 is TGCGCCAGCAGCCAAGTCGGCAGGGGGCCGGAGACCCAGTACTTC.

This clonotype was recorded only once. The chain carries TRBV25-1 and TRBJ2-3; D perhaps matches TRBD1 (5 bases). CDR3 size: 15 residues. Germline V gene data show CDR1 as MGHDK and CDR2 as SYGVNS. V was clipped by 1 base and J by 5 bases, with 13 bases between them. CDR3 in DNA: TGTGCCAGCAGTGAATGGGGCCCCGAAGGAGATACGCAGTATTTT. It yields the protein CASSEWGPEGDTQYF. The entire variable domain, with the rest obtained from reference TRBV25-1 and TRBJ2-3, is as follows: EADIYQTPRYLVIGTGKKITLECSQTMGHDKMYWYQQDPGMELHLIHYSYGVNSTEKGDLSSESTVSRIRTEHFPLTLESARPSHTSQYLCASSEWGPEGDTQYFGPGTRLTVL.

The rearrangement uses TRBV6-1 and TRBJ2-5; D remains unclear. CDR3 size: 12 residues. The germline gives CDR1 MNHNS, CDR2 SASEGT. The V end was cut by 7 bases, the J end by 4 bases, with 10 bases between. CDR3 nucleotide sequence: TGTGCCAGCACCCTAGAGGTAGAGACCCAGTACTTC. Protein sequence: CASTLEVETQYF.

This chain links TRBV29-1 with TRBJ2-1; 8 bases line up with TRBD2. The CDR3 has 14 residues. The germline gives CDR1 SQVTM, CDR2 ANQGSEA. V was pared by 6 bases and J by 3 bases, with 7 bases of the junction left unmatched. The CDR3 protein is CSVQAGAHYNEQFF. CDR3 in DNA: TGCAGCGTGCAAGCGGGAGCCCACTACAATGAGCAGTTCTTC.

This clonotype has only one observation. The chain recombines TRBV10-3 with TRBJ1-6, with 8 bases lining up with TRBD1. The CDR3 covers 16 residues. Germline assignment: CDR1 ENHRY and CDR2 SYGVKD. After removal of 0 bases from V and 5 bases from J, the junction contained 3 bases not matched to a gene. The CDR3 here is CAISESTGVDNSPLHF. In DNA form, the CDR3 reads TGTGCCATCAGTGAGTCGACAGGGGTTGATAATTCACCCCTCCACTTT.

The chain recombines TRBV12-3 or TRBV12-4 with TRBJ2-7; 10 bases align to TRBD1. The CDR3 is made up of 14 amino acids. V shed 5 bases, J shed 2 bases, and the junction held 3 bases outside the gene matches. The CDR3 reads CASSRDRGAYEQYF. The CDR3 region has the DNA TGTGCCAGCAGTAGGGACAGGGGCGCCTACGAGCAGTACTTC.

The chain combines TRBV7-9 with TRBJ2-1, with 10 bases lining up with TRBD2. The germline gives CDR1 SEHNR, CDR2 FQNEAQ (reference sequence). After removal of 5 bases from V and 6 bases from J, the junction contained 7 bases not matched to a gene. This CDR3 is 15 amino acids long. CDR3 sequence: CASSLEREGGNEQFF. CDR3 sequence (DNA): TGTGCCAGCAGCCTCGAGCGGGAGGGTGGCAATGAGCAGTTCTTC.

This clonotype was observed a few times. CDR3 region: CASSPSGTNEQFF. CDR3 in DNA: TGTGCCAGCAGCCCCTCCGGGACCAATGAGCAGTTCTTC. The chain carries TRBV3-1 and TRBJ2-1; D is tentatively TRBD1 or TRBD2 (5 bases each). CDR3 size: 13 residues. Germline V gene sequence: CDR1 LGHDT, CDR2 YNNKEL (reference sequence). Trimming left V 4 bases short and J 6 bases short, with 10 bases between.

This chain links TRBV6-1 with TRBJ1-3, with unresolved D. Trimming removed 4 bases at V and 4 bases at J, with 11 bases between. From germline, CDR1 is MNHNS and CDR2 SASEGT. The CDR3 has 14 residues. The CDR3 DNA is TGTGCCAGCAGTGGAACTGCGGGGGGAAACACCATATATTTT. This codes for CASSGTAGGNTIYF.